What follows are 30 T cell receptor beta chains derived from one specimen sequenced in a study of blood T cell repertoires in COVID-19. Generated by immunoSEQ multiplex PCR, the TCRdb table keeps only in-frame clones and is missing some. This sample has hundreds of thousands of clones, with about 88% found just once. Sequencing was done on a sample of PBMCs or T cells enriched from blood (not recorded which). All receptors come from a woman in her 40s who had recovered from COVID-19.

The genes are TRBV5-8 and TRBJ2-1, with 11 bases that match TRBD2. Trimming removed 4 bases from V and 8 bases from J; junction bases left unmatched: 8. Germline V gene sequence: CDR1 SGHTS, CDR2 YDEGEE. This CDR3 has 15 amino acids. The DNA for the CDR3 is TGTGCCAGCAGCCGGGGACTAGCGGAGAGCGATGAGCAGTTCTTC. Translation gives CASSRGLAESDEQFF. Full variable domain (outside the CDR3, taken from reference TRBV5-8 and TRBJ2-1): EAGVTQSPTHLIKTRGQQATLRCSPISGHTSVYWYQQALGLGLQFLLWYDEGEERNRGNFPPRFSGRQFPNYSSELNVNALELEDSALYLCASSRGLAESDEQFFGPGTRLTVL.

This sequence joins TRBV29-1 and TRBJ2-7, with 9 bases lining up with TRBD2. The CDR3 contains 14 residues. The germline gives CDR1 SQVTM, CDR2 ANQGSEA. V was pared by 1 base and J by 4 bases, with 5 bases of the junction left unmatched. CDR3 in amino acids: CSVEGLAGMYEQYF. The CDR3, as DNA: TGCAGCGTTGAAGGGCTAGCGGGGATGTACGAGCAGTACTTC.

The chain carries TRBV7-2 and TRBJ1-3; TRBD1 matches at 10 bases. The germline CDR1 and CDR2 sequences are SGHTA and FQGNSA. The ends lost 3 bases at V and 3 bases at J; junction bases unmatched: 5. The CDR3 totals 16 residues. CDR3 nucleotides: TGTGCCAGCAGCTTGGGACAGGGGAGATATGGAAACACCATATATTTT. Encoded protein: CASSLGQGRYGNTIYF.

The chain carries TRBV10-2 and TRBJ2-5; possible D gene TRBD2, 6 bases. The CDR3 is 13 residues long. CDR1 is WSHSY and CDR2 is SAAADI in the germline V gene. V dropped 6 bases and J dropped 5 bases, with 13 bases sitting between them. CDR3 DNA: TGCGCCAGCAGGCGGACGGGGGTGGAGACCCAGTACTTC. As protein: CASRRTGVETQYF.

On this clone: The junction and the germline gene differ at one end; a read error may be behind it. This chain links TRBV20-1 with TRBJ1-6; possibly TRBD1 for D (5 bases). Germline CDR1 reads DFQATT; CDR2 reads SNEGSKA (reference sequence). The CDR3 contains 11 residues. CDR3 protein: CSAGQQASIGF. The DNA of the CDR3 is TGCAGTGCGGGTCAACAGGCTTCGATCGGGTTT.

This chain connects TRBV15 to TRBJ2-6; D uncertain. The CDR3 consists of 15 residues. V lost 5 bases and J 3 bases, leaving 11 bases between the germline ends. Per the germline V gene, CDR1 is LNHNV and CDR2 is YYDKDF (reference sequence). The CDR3 coding sequence is TGTGCCACCAGCCCTACTCCTCTTGGGGCCAACGTCCTGACTTTC. Its translation is CATSPTPLGANVLTF.

J is TRBJ2-3 and V is TRBV29-1, with 10 nucleotides matching TRBD2. The CDR3 sequence is 15 residues long. Germline V gene data show CDR1 as SQVTM and CDR2 as ANQGSEA. V dropped 4 bases and J dropped 4; count of bases not matched to a gene: 8. CDR3 sequence reads: CSVGPSGSFSDTQYF. For the CDR3, the DNA is TGCAGCGTTGGTCCTAGCGGGAGTTTCTCAGATACGCAGTATTTT.

This clone was counted only a few times. The V gene is TRBV4-3, the J gene TRBJ2-5; TRBD2 matches at 8 bases. The CDR3 is 15 residues long. The V and J ends lost 2 bases and 4 bases, in that order; junction bases with no gene match: 6. Per germline, CDR1 LGHNA and CDR2 YSLEER. The CDR3 bases are TGCGCCAGCAGCCAAAGCGGGGGAGAGGGAGAGACCCAGTACTTC. It yields the protein CASSQSGGEGETQYF.

The J gene is TRBJ2-7, the V gene TRBV7-9, with D maybe TRBD1 (6 bases). The V and J ends lost 1 base and 2 bases respectively, with 18 bases between them. Germline-derived CDR1 and CDR2 are SEHNR and FQNEAQ (reference sequence). This CDR3 region has 17 residues. Here the CDR3 reads CASSLEAAGQKPYEQYF. The DNA for the CDR3 is TGTGCCAGCAGCTTAGAAGCAGCCGGACAGAAACCCTACGAGCAGTACTTC. Together with reference TRBV7-9 and TRBJ2-7, the CDR3 gives the full variable domain: DTGVSQNPRHKITKRGQNVTFRCDPISEHNRLYWYRQTLGQGPEFLTYFQNEAQLEKSRLLSDRFSAERPKGSFSTLEIQRTEQGDSAMYLCASSLEAAGQKPYEQYFGPGTRLTVT.

The genes are TRBV28 and TRBJ1-2, with TRBD1 matching 8 bases. Per germline, CDR1 MDHEN and CDR2 SYDVKM. V shed 2 bases and J 6 bases; nucleotides not matched to a gene: 2. This CDR3 is 13 amino acids long. CDR3: CASSLGQGDGYTF. The CDR3 nucleotides read TGTGCCAGCAGTTTAGGACAGGGAGATGGCTACACCTTC.

The chain carries TRBV12-3 or TRBV12-4 and TRBJ2-1; D perhaps matches TRBD1 (6 bases). V lost 5 bases, J lost 7 bases, and 9 bases lay in between. This CDR3 has 12 amino acids. The CDR3 nucleotides read TGTGCCAGCAGTATACAGGGTAATGAGCAGTTCTTC. The encoded protein is CASSIQGNEQFF.

This chain connects TRBV5-1 to TRBJ2-2, with D tentatively TRBD1 (6 bases). V was clipped by 6 bases and J by 0 bases, with 12 bases between them. The length of the CDR3 is 15 residues. Germline V lookup: CDR1 SGHRS, CDR2 YFSETQ. The CDR3 region is CASILGTPNTGELFF. The DNA for the CDR3 is TGCGCCAGCATCCTCGGGACACCGAACACCGGGGAGCTGTTTTTT.

This sequence joins TRBV13 and TRBJ1-3; TRBD1 might be the D (6 bases). V shed 1 base and J shed 4 bases, with 8 bases lying between them. CDR3 length: 14 amino acids. From germline, CDR1 is PRHDT and CDR2 FYEKMQ (reference sequence). The CDR3: CASSLDRAGNTIYF. The CDR3 nucleotides are TGTGCCAGCAGCTTAGACAGGGCCGGAAACACCATATATTTT.

The chain is built from TRBV25-1 and TRBJ1-3; the D is unclear. The V end was cut by 3 bases, the J end by 3 bases, with 3 bases between. CDR1 MGHDK and CDR2 SYGVNS come from the germline V gene. The CDR3 sequence is 12 residues long. CDR3 loop: CASSDGGNTIYF. The CDR3 bases are TGTGCCAGCAGTGACGGTGGAAACACCATATATTTT.

The chain recombines TRBV7-3 with TRBJ2-2, with a weak D call TRBD2 (6 bases). The CDR3 consists of 17 residues. V lost 0 bases and J lost 6, with 17 bases in between. Germline-derived CDR1 and CDR2 are SGHTA and FQGTGA. The CDR3 nucleotides are TGTGCCAGCAGCTTAACGCACGACGGAGGGTTCGCCGGGGAGCTGTTTTTT. This gives the protein CASSLTHDGGFAGELFF.

A single count supports this clone. This chain connects TRBV18 to TRBJ2-7, with TRBD1 identical over 7 bases. With 3 bases clipped from V and 2 bases from J, the junction kept 10 bases outside the gene matches. Germline CDR1 KGHSH, CDR2 LQKENI. The length of the CDR3 is 16 residues. The chain's CDR3 is CASSPFGQAPPYEQYF. CDR3 coding DNA: TGTGCCAGCTCACCGTTCGGACAGGCGCCCCCCTACGAGCAGTACTTC.

The J gene is TRBJ2-1, the V gene TRBV11-3; a weak D match, TRBD1 (6 bases). CDR1 and CDR2 from the germline V gene are SGHNT and YENEEA. The CDR3 extends over 13 amino acids. Trimming cost V 3 bases and J 10 bases, with 13 bases left between them. Written as DNA, the CDR3 is TGTGCCAGCAGCTTCGTAACCACAGGGGAGCAGTTCTTC. Translating it yields CASSFVTTGEQFF.

This chain connects TRBV19 to TRBJ1-2, with a possible D match to TRBD1 (5 bases). Trimming took 2 bases from V and 10 from J, leaving 20 bases between them. The V gene's germline CDR1 is LNHDA and CDR2 SQIVND (reference sequence). The CDR3 has 15 residues. The CDR3 protein is CASSIFPPGVTPYTF. In DNA, the CDR3 is TGTGCCAGTAGTATATTCCCCCCGGGGGTCACTCCCTACACCTTC. Using reference TRBV19 and TRBJ1-2 for the parts outside the CDR3, the full variable domain is DGGITQSPKYLFRKEGQNVTLSCEQNLNHDAMYWYRQDPGQGLRLIYYSQIVNDFQKGDIAEGYSVSREKKESFPLTVTSAQKNPTAFYLCASSIFPPGVTPYTFGSGTRLTVV.

This clone was observed a handful of times. The chain combines TRBV2 with TRBJ2-3, with D uncertain. Trimming took 2 bases from V and 6 from J, leaving 9 bases between them. The CDR3 totals 13 residues. Germline-derived CDR1 and CDR2 are SNHLY and FYNNEI. The CDR3 DNA sequence: TGTGCCAGCAGTGAATACCTAGACGATACGCAGTATTTT. Amino acid sequence: CASSEYLDDTQYF.

The chain joins TRBV27 to TRBJ2-7; TRBD1 matches 8 bases. The CDR3 has 12 amino acids. The J segment lost 6 bases and the V segment lost 5 bases, leaving 3 bases of the junction unmatched. The V gene's germline CDR1 is MNHEY and CDR2 SMNVEV (reference sequence). The CDR3 sequence is CASSGDRGEQYF. CDR3 nucleotide sequence: TGTGCCAGCAGTGGTGACAGGGGCGAGCAGTACTTC.

The V gene is TRBV25-1, the J gene TRBJ1-1; 9 nucleotides line up with TRBD1. Germline CDR1 MGHDK, CDR2 SYGVNS. V dropped 5 bases and J dropped 3; count of bases not matched to a gene: 4. This CDR3 has 14 amino acids. The CDR3 region is CASSRDRGDTEAFF. The CDR3 DNA follows: TGTGCCAGCAGTCGAGACAGGGGGGACACTGAAGCTTTCTTT.

The V call is TRBV28, the J call TRBJ1-4, with unresolved D. V was shortened by 3 bases and J by 1 base, with 6 bases between the two germline ends. The V gene's germline CDR1 is MDHEN and CDR2 SYDVKM. The CDR3 covers 14 residues. Here the CDR3 reads CASSFTGTNEKLFF. CDR3 in DNA: TGTGCCAGCAGTTTTACGGGAACTAATGAAAAACTGTTTTTT.

This clone was picked up one time. The rearrangement joins TRBV27 to TRBJ2-3, with D hard to call. CDR3 length equals 16 residues. CDR1 is MNHEY and CDR2 is SMNVEV in the germline V gene (reference sequence). Trimming stripped 5 bases from V and 6 bases from J, with 21 bases between. The CDR3 reads CASSPRLRVPTDTQYF. The DNA for the CDR3 is TGTGCCAGCAGTCCCCGACTCCGGGTGCCTACGGATACGCAGTATTTT.

V and J are TRBV4-3 and TRBJ2-3, with a tentative D call TRBD2 (6 bases). The V and J ends lost 3 bases and 1 base respectively, with 14 bases between them. The CDR3 contains 16 residues. The germline V gene encodes CDR1 LGHNA and CDR2 YSLEER. The CDR3 DNA sequence: TGCGCCAGCAGCCATCTCGGGGGTCTGGGCACAGATACGCAGTATTTT. Its protein product is CASSHLGGLGTDTQYF.

The rearrangement links TRBV11-3 to TRBJ2-7, with D maybe TRBD2 (6 bases). Deletions cut 1 base from V and 2 bases from J, with 21 bases between. CDR3 length: 18 residues. From germline, CDR1 is SGHNT and CDR2 YENEEA. The CDR3 is CASSLGTTYTYLPYEQYF. CDR3 sequence (DNA): TGTGCCAGCAGCTTAGGGACTACTTACACTTATCTCCCCTACGAGCAGTACTTC.

This clone was observed a single time. The gene calls are TRBV5-4 and TRBJ2-5, with 8 bases fitting TRBD2. With V trimmed by 0 bases and J by 4 bases, 5 bases remained unmatched. Per germline, CDR1 SGHNT and CDR2 YYREEE (reference sequence). The CDR3 loop spans 15 amino acids. The CDR3 DNA follows: TGTGCCAGCAGCTTGGGAGCGGGGGAAAGAGAGACCCAGTACTTC. It is translated as CASSLGAGERETQYF.

The chain carries TRBV27 and TRBJ2-5, with 10 bases lining up with TRBD2. Germline V gives CDR1 MNHEY, CDR2 SMNVEV (reference sequence). The CDR3 covers 15 residues. With 7 bases clipped from V and 1 base from J, the junction kept 6 bases outside the gene matches. The CDR3 sequence: CASKGLAAIQETQYF. The CDR3 nucleotides read TGTGCCAGCAAAGGACTAGCGGCTATCCAAGAGACCCAGTACTTC.

The chain has TRBV5-4 and TRBJ1-1, with 8 bases matching TRBD1. This CDR3 comprises 14 residues. The V segment lost 2 bases and the J segment 8 bases; nucleotides outside the gene matches: 8. Germline V gives CDR1 SGHNT, CDR2 YYREEE (reference sequence). CDR3 region: CASSFGGQVIEAFF. The CDR3 region has the DNA TGTGCCAGCAGCTTTGGGGGACAGGTAATAGAAGCTTTCTTT.

The J gene is TRBJ2-3, the V gene TRBV29-1, with TRBD2 matching over 7 bases. The CDR3 length is 15 residues. The germline V gene has CDR1 SQVTM and CDR2 ANQGSEA. J gave up 3 bases and V 4 bases, and 10 bases lay outside the gene matches. The CDR3 DNA follows: TGCAGCGTTGGGGGAGGGTCAGGGCGAACAGATACGCAGTATTTT. It codes for CSVGGGSGRTDTQYF.

Points on this clone: Other DNA sequences within the sample encode an identical CDR3. This chain links TRBV9 with TRBJ2-3, with a possible D match to TRBD2 (5 bases). Germline loops: CDR1 SGDLS, CDR2 YYNGEE. The length of the CDR3 is 14 residues. Trimming shortened V by 0 bases and J by 2 bases, and 7 bases separated the two germline ends. CDR3: CASSVGGSTDTQYF. CDR3 coding DNA: TGTGCCAGCAGCGTAGGAGGGTCCACAGATACGCAGTATTTT.